Each of the 17 T cell receptor beta chains below was sequenced from the same sample in a study of spatial heterogeneity in lung cancer. Study-wide findings and caveats: Tracking of tumor mutation counts was seen in expanded intratumoral alpha and beta TCR counts.

One entry per CDR3 protein results from TCRdb running MiXCR on the 5' RACE reads. The sample gives over 2,000 distinct CDR3 sequences, about 5% of which show up once; 15% to 20% is in the top ten. As for time point: sample taken at primary tumor resection. No antigen is known for these receptors. This sample comprised lung tumor tissue, obtained at surgery. The receptor source for this set is a male donor with early-stage non-small cell lung cancer.

This clonotype was picked up many times. This beta chain represents an off-target read in a library built for alpha chains; its size is of limited meaning. The gene calls are TRBV7-8 and TRBJ2-7; TRBD1 agrees at 8 bases. The J segment lost 2 bases and the V segment lost 1 base, leaving 1 base of the junction unmatched. This CDR3 contains 14 residues. Germline V gene data show CDR1 as SGHVS and CDR2 as FQNEAQ. In nucleotides, the CDR3 is TGTGCCAGCAGCTTAGGGACAGGGACCTACGAGCAGTACTTC. Its translation is CASSLGTGTYEQYF. Full variable domain (outside the CDR3, taken from reference TRBV7-8 and TRBJ2-7): GAGVSQSPRYKVAKRGQDVALRCDPISGHVSLFWYQQALGQGPEFLTYFQNEAQLDKSGLPSDRFFAERPEGSVSTLKIQRTQQEDSAVYLCASSLGTGTYEQYFGPGTRLTVT.

This clonotype was recorded at least ten times. For a library built for alpha chains, this beta chain is a stray read; little rests on its size. V is TRBV5-5 and J is TRBJ2-7; D possibly corresponds to TRBD2 (5 bases). The ends were cut back, 2 bases at V and 3 bases at J, with 9 bases in the middle. The CDR3 has 13 residues. Per germline, CDR1 SGHKS and CDR2 YYEKEE (reference sequence). Here the CDR3 DNA reads TGTGCCAGCAGCTTTGAGGGATACTACGAGCAGTACTTC. It specifies CASSFEGYYEQYF.

Only a few counts were recorded for this clonotype. The size of this beta chain means little, since it is a stray read in a library made for alpha chains. The gene calls are TRBV6-5 and TRBJ1-4, with D possibly being TRBD1 (5 bases). Germline V gene sequence: CDR1 MNHEY, CDR2 SVGAGI. Trimming cost V 6 bases and J 3 bases, with 11 bases left between them. The CDR3 loop spans 14 amino acids. The CDR3 here is CASRKGGANEKLFF. Here the CDR3 DNA reads TGTGCCAGCAGAAAAGGAGGGGCTAATGAAAAACTGTTTTTT.

This clonotype was recorded at least ten times. Since it is a stray read in a library aimed at alpha chains, this beta chain has a size that is not meaningful. The CDR3 region has the DNA TGTGCCAGCAGCCCCGGCGCAGGTCGAAACGAGCAGTACTTC. Translated: CASSPGAGRNEQYF. This chain links TRBV3-1 with TRBJ2-7, with unresolved D. V was shortened by 4 bases and J by 5 bases, with 15 bases between the two germline ends. The CDR3 extends over 14 amino acids. The germline V gene encodes CDR1 LGHDT and CDR2 YNNKEL (reference sequence).

Ten or more counts support this clonotype. Because this beta chain is a stray read in a library intended to capture alpha chains, its abundance should not be given much weight. The rearrangement uses TRBV27 and TRBJ2-5; D might be TRBD1 (6 bases). The germline V and J ends were trimmed by 5 bases and 5 bases, with 15 bases remaining between them. The CDR3 totals 14 residues. Germline assignment: CDR1 MNHEY and CDR2 SMNVEV (reference sequence). The chain's CDR3 is CASSHPGQGETQYF. Here the CDR3 DNA reads TGTGCCAGCAGTCACCCGGGCCAGGGGGAGACCCAGTACTTC.

This clonotype was detected ten times or more. This beta chain came through as a stray read in a library set up for alpha chains, and its size says little. This chain uses TRBV7-2 with TRBJ2-7, with 7 bases lining up with TRBD1. Germline V gives CDR1 SGHTA, CDR2 FQGNSA. V lost 5 bases, J lost 3 bases, and 4 bases stayed unmatched. This CDR3 is 13 amino acids long. The CDR3 is CASSPRGNYEQYF. CDR3 bases: TGTGCCAGCAGCCCCAGGGGGAACTACGAGCAGTACTTC.

This clonotype was seen ten or more times. Little can be read into the size of this beta chain, an off-target read in a library designed for alpha chains. The chain combines TRBV27 with TRBJ2-1, with unresolved D. CDR1 and CDR2 from the germline V gene are MNHEY and SMNVEV (reference sequence). V was trimmed by 7 bases and J by 9 bases, leaving 22 bases between them. CDR3 size: 15 residues. The CDR3 sequence is CASTPAGHLRGEQFF. CDR3 in DNA: TGTGCCAGCACCCCCGCCGGGCATCTAAGAGGTGAGCAGTTCTTC.

Judged by abundance, this clonotype is medium-sized. The size of this beta chain means little, since it is a stray read in a library made for alpha chains. The V gene is TRBV7-9, the J gene TRBJ2-3; 16 nucleotides line up with TRBD2. Per the germline V gene, CDR1 is SEHNR and CDR2 is FQNEAQ (reference sequence). CDR3 length: 17 residues. V shed 5 bases, J shed 6 bases, and the junction held 8 bases outside the gene matches. DNA of the CDR3: TGTGCCAGCAGCCCCGGGACTAGCGGGGGGGCCTCCGATACGCAGTATTTT. It yields the protein CASSPGTSGGASDTQYF.

By proportion, this clonotype is medium-sized. This beta chain is a stray sequence in a library constructed for alpha chains; its clone size is not meaningful. The V gene is TRBV11-2, the J gene TRBJ2-1, with 8 bases fitting TRBD2. In germline, CDR1 is SGHAT, CDR2 FQNNGV. The CDR3 sequence is 17 residues long. V shed 5 bases, J shed 7 bases, and the junction held 16 bases outside the gene matches. CDR3 loop: CASSRAQEAGVGNEQFF. In DNA form, the CDR3 reads TGTGCCAGCAGCCGCGCCCAAGAAGCGGGAGTAGGGAATGAGCAGTTCTTC.

This clonotype was seen many times. This beta chain is an off-target read within a library intended for alpha chains, so its frequency means little. This sequence joins TRBV18 and TRBJ2-1, with 7 bases aligning to TRBD1. The trim removed 8 bases at V and 9 bases at J, leaving 1 base unmatched. CDR1 KGHSH and CDR2 LQKENI come from the germline V gene. This CDR3 is 10 amino acids long. CDR3 sequence (DNA): TGTGCCAGCGGGGACAGTGAGCAGTTCTTC. Its protein product is CASGDSEQFF. The whole variable domain, filled in from reference TRBV18 and TRBJ2-1, reads NAGVMQNPRHLVRRRGQEARLRCSPMKGHSHVYWYRQLPEEGLKFMVYLQKENIIDESGMPKERFSAEFPKEGPSILRIQQVVRGDSAAYFCASGDSEQFFGPGTRLTVL.

By share, this clonotype ranks as medium-sized. A library made for alpha chains picked up this beta chain off target, so its size means little. DNA for the CDR3: TGTGCCAGCAGCCCTTTGAGGCAGGCCATAGGGGAGCTGTTTTTT. This translates into CASSPLRQAIGELFF. The V call is TRBV7-9, the J call TRBJ2-2, with D unresolved. Germline values: CDR1 SEHNR, CDR2 FQNEAQ (reference sequence). The germline V and J ends were trimmed by 5 bases and 8 bases, with 18 bases remaining between them. There are 15 residues in the CDR3.

This clonotype was detected a few times. Because the library targeted alpha chains, this beta chain is an off-target read whose size means little. CDR3 in DNA: TGTGCCAGCAGCTTCGGACAGTCCACAGATACGCAGTATTTT. It translates to CASSFGQSTDTQYF. This chain links TRBV7-9 with TRBJ2-3, with D tentatively TRBD1 (6 bases). The CDR3 is 14 amino acids. Trimming took off 3 bases at V and 2 bases at J, with 9 bases between the two ends. In germline, CDR1 is SEHNR, CDR2 FQNEAQ (reference sequence). The variable domain in full, completed from reference TRBV7-9 and TRBJ2-3, reads DTGVSQNPRHKITKRGQNVTFRCDPISEHNRLYWYRQTLGQGPEFLTYFQNEAQLEKSRLLSDRFSAERPKGSFSTLEIQRTEQGDSAMYLCASSFGQSTDTQYFGPGTRLTVL.

This clonotype is medium-sized within its sample. The size of this beta chain means little, since it is a stray read in a library made for alpha chains. The V and J genes are TRBV20-1 and TRBJ2-1, with D perhaps matching TRBD2 (6 bases). CDR1 is DFQATT and CDR2 is SNEGSKA in the germline V gene (reference sequence). The CDR3 has 13 residues. V lost 4 bases and J 4 bases, leaving 11 bases between the germline ends. The CDR3 here is CSANSGAYNEQFF. DNA of the CDR3: TGCAGTGCTAATAGCGGAGCGTACAATGAGCAGTTCTTC.

This clonotype was picked up a small number of times. This beta chain is an unintended read in a library built for alpha chains; its size means little. V and J are TRBV5-1 and TRBJ2-3; D perhaps matches TRBD1 (7 bases). Germline-derived CDR1 and CDR2 are SGHRS and YFSETQ. The CDR3 extends over 15 amino acids. Trimming left V 4 bases short and J 0 bases short, with 12 bases between. Here the CDR3 DNA reads TGCGCCAGCAGCCCGACAGGGACTAGCACAGATACGCAGTATTTT. It encodes CASSPTGTSTDTQYF.

In its sample, this clonotype ranks as medium-sized (0.01 to 0.1%). With the library built for alpha chains, this beta chain is off target and its frequency is not meaningful. This sequence joins TRBV29-1 and TRBJ2-7; D uncertain. Germline V lookup: CDR1 SQVTM, CDR2 ANQGSEA. V was trimmed by 1 base and J by 7 bases, leaving 8 bases between them. This CDR3 is 11 amino acids long. CDR3 coding DNA: TGCAGCGTTGAAGTGGCGAGGGAGCAGTACTTC. It yields the protein CSVEVAREQYF.

Points on this clonotype: Because this beta chain is a stray read in a library intended to capture alpha chains, its abundance should not be given much weight. The rearrangement links TRBV5-1 to TRBJ2-7; 7 bases agree with TRBD1. This CDR3 has 14 residues. Germline values: CDR1 SGHRS, CDR2 YFSETQ. J gave up 3 bases and V 0 bases, and 3 bases lay outside the gene matches. The CDR3 loop is CASSLVGTDYEQYF. CDR3 in DNA: TGCGCCAGCAGCTTGGTAGGGACAGACTACGAGCAGTACTTC.

In its sample, this clonotype is medium-sized (0.01 to 0.1%). This beta chain is an unintended read in a library built for alpha chains; its size means little. The rearrangement links TRBV18 to TRBJ1-1; 10 positions match TRBD1. V dropped 6 bases and J dropped 3; count of bases not matched to a gene: 10. The germline gives CDR1 KGHSH, CDR2 LQKENI. This CDR3 has 16 residues. The CDR3 DNA follows: TGTGCCAGCTCGAGACAGGGGGCGAGAAGAGACACTGAAGCTTTCTTT. Translation gives CASSRQGARRDTEAFF.